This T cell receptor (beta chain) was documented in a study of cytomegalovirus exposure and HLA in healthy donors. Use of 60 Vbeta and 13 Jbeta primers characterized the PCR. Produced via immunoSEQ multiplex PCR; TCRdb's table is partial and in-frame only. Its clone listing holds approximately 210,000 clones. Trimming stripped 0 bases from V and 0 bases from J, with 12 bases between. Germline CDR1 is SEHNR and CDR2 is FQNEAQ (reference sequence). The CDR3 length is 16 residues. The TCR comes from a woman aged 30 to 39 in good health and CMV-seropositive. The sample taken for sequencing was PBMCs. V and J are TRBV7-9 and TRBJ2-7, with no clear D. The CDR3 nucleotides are TGTGCCAGCAGCTTAGCGCCGACTCCTGACTCCTACGAGCAGTACTTC. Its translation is CASSLAPTPDSYEQYF.